This T cell receptor (beta chain) comes out of a study of cytomegalovirus exposure and HLA in healthy donors. Findings of the study overall: Several V segments, TRBV6-2 and TRBV6-3 among them, could not be told apart and were dropped. Overall, approximately 150 TCR beta chains were annotated as cytomegalovirus-associated.

J was trimmed by 5 bases and V by 6 bases; bases with no gene match: 10. Germline CDR1 ENHRY, CDR2 SYGVKD. The CDR3 length is 14 residues. A note on this clone: Its target is unknown.

The study ran its PCR with 60 Vbeta and 13 Jbeta primers. The assay was immunoSEQ multiplex PCR, and TCRdb's table has in-frame clones only and misses some. The sample has tens of thousands of clones; roughly 72% are singletons. The chain has TRBV10-3 and TRBJ2-7; TRBD2 agrees at 7 bases. What was sequenced was PBMCs. This sequence originates from a woman in her thirties in good health and CMV-seropositive. CDR3 protein: CAISQYLAGDEQYF. The CDR3, as DNA: TGTGCCATCAGCCAGTACCTGGCGGGAGACGAGCAGTACTTC.